The 14 T cell receptor beta chains listed next were all sequenced from one sample in a study of control samples from healthy donors and cancer patients. Measured with immunoSEQ multiplex PCR; TCRdb has only the in-frame clones, and not every one. The sample consists of more than 95,000 clones, roughly 93% of them appearing once. Material: blood. The receptors were sampled from a young man in good health.

This chain links TRBV9 with TRBJ1-3; 7 bases fit TRBD1. V lost 3 bases to trimming and J lost 2 bases; unmatched junction nucleotides: 2. The length of the CDR3 is 14 residues. CDR1 and CDR2 (germline): SGDLS, YYNGEE. CDR3 bases: TGTGCCAGCAGCGCAGGGGGTCCTGGAAACACCATATATTTT. This gives the protein CASSAGGPGNTIYF.

The chain carries TRBV6-5 and TRBJ1-4; 7 bases fit TRBD1. This CDR3 contains 14 residues. Germline assignment: CDR1 MNHEY and CDR2 SVGAGI. V shed 8 bases, J shed 5 bases, and the junction held 8 bases outside the gene matches. The CDR3 nucleotides are TGTGCCAGCTCCCGGAAACAGGGGAATGAAAAACTGTTTTTT. Translated, it gives CASSRKQGNEKLFF.

This clone was picked up a small number of times. V and J are TRBV25-1 and TRBJ1-2; 9 bases line up with TRBD1. Germline CDR1 is MGHDK and CDR2 is SYGVNS. CDR3 length equals 17 residues. V shed 3 bases and J 0 bases; nucleotides not matched to a gene: 8. In nucleotides, the CDR3 is TGTGCCAGCAGTGAGGTCCCCGGACAGGGGCCTAACTATGGCTACACCTTC. This encodes CASSEVPGQGPNYGYTF.

The gene calls are TRBV5-5 and TRBJ2-3; a possible D gene is TRBD2 (5 bases). This CDR3 is built from 15 residues. The germline V gene encodes CDR1 SGHKS and CDR2 YYEKEE (reference sequence). The V end was cut by 0 bases, the J end by 8 bases, with 16 bases between. This CDR3 reads CASSLGTALVRTQYF. DNA for the CDR3: TGTGCCAGCAGCTTGGGGACGGCACTAGTCCGTACGCAGTATTTT.

The chain employs TRBV18 and TRBJ1-4; tentatively, D is TRBD1 (6 bases). Trimming removed 2 bases from V and 0 bases from J, with 16 bases in between. The CDR3 extends over 18 amino acids. CDR1 and CDR2 from the germline V gene are KGHSH and LQKENI. CDR3 nucleotide sequence: TGTGCCAGCTCACCAACGGCAGGGACAACTGCAACTAATGAAAAACTGTTTTTT. This encodes CASSPTAGTTATNEKLFF.

The chain employs TRBV30 and TRBJ1-3, with a weak D call TRBD1 (5 bases). The CDR3 runs to 13 residues. CDR1 is GTSNPN, CDR2 SVGIG, per germline (reference sequence). The CDR3 spells CALQAYSGNTIYF. CDR3 DNA sequence: TGTGCGTTACAGGCGTACTCTGGAAACACCATATATTTT.

The rearrangement uses TRBV12-3 or TRBV12-4 and TRBJ1-1, with no clear D. The CDR3 runs to 13 residues. V was shortened by 0 bases and J by 3 bases, with 5 bases between the two germline ends. CDR3 protein: CASSLALYTEAFF. CDR3 nucleotide sequence: TGTGCCAGCAGTTTAGCGCTGTACACTGAAGCTTTCTTT.

This clone has more than one count but fewer than ten. The chain has TRBV2 and TRBJ1-1; D not certain. Germline values: CDR1 SNHLY, CDR2 FYNNEI. The length of the CDR3 is 13 residues. V lost 4 bases and J 6 bases, leaving 12 bases between the germline ends. CDR3 DNA sequence: TGTGCCAGCAGTGTTCCGAGCTCACCTGAAGCTTTCTTT. As protein: CASSVPSSPEAFF.

Points on this clone: Other DNA sequences from this sample encode an identical CDR3 as well. This sequence joins TRBV5-1 and TRBJ2-1, with 10 bases lining up with TRBD2. The CDR3 has 15 amino acids. CDR1 is SGHRS, CDR2 YFSETQ, per germline. V gave up 2 bases and J gave up 6 bases; unmatched junction bases: 5. The CDR3 protein is CASSLASGRANEQFF. The CDR3 DNA is TGCGCCAGCAGCTTAGCGAGCGGGAGGGCCAATGAGCAGTTCTTC.

The chain recombines TRBV14 with TRBJ1-6; 10 positions match TRBD1. The trim removed 4 bases at V and 7 bases at J, leaving 4 bases unmatched. The germline CDR1 and CDR2 sequences are SGHDN and FVKESK. This CDR3 spans 15 amino acids. CDR3 sequence: CASSPRGQGNSPLHF. The CDR3 bases are TGTGCCAGCAGCCCCCGGGGACAGGGGAATTCACCCCTCCACTTT. The full variable domain, completed using reference TRBV14 and TRBJ1-6, is EAGVTQFPSHSVIEKGQTVTLRCDPISGHDNLYWYRRVMGKEIKFLLHFVKESKQDESGMPNNRFLAERTGGTYSTLKVQPAELEDSGVYFCASSPRGQGNSPLHFGNGTRLTVT.

The rearrangement joins TRBV4-1 to TRBJ1-5, with TRBD1 identical over 7 bases. This CDR3 has 19 amino acids. The germline gives CDR1 MGHRA, CDR2 YSYEKL. V lost 4 bases to trimming and J lost 1 base; unmatched junction nucleotides: 16. The CDR3 DNA follows: TGCGCCAGCAGCCTTAGAGGTTGGATCGGGACAGAAAGCAATCAGCCCCAGCATTTT. It encodes CASSLRGWIGTESNQPQHF.

This clone came up once. This chain connects TRBV11-2 to TRBJ1-5; no definite D call. Germline loops: CDR1 SGHAT, CDR2 FQNNGV. V lost 0 bases and J 7 bases, leaving 7 bases between the germline ends. This CDR3 contains 13 residues. In DNA form, the CDR3 reads TGTGCCAGCAGCTTAGATCGACGACAGCCCCAGCATTTT. Amino acids: CASSLDRRQPQHF.

The chain is built from TRBV5-4 and TRBJ2-7; a weak D match, TRBD1 (5 bases). CDR3 size: 14 residues. The germline gives CDR1 SGHNT, CDR2 YYREEE (reference sequence). Trimming cost V 1 base and J 0 bases, with 8 bases left between them. The CDR3 DNA reads TGTGCCAGCAGCTTGCCAGACAGCTCCTACGAGCAGTACTTC. It is translated as CASSLPDSSYEQYF.

The rearrangement links TRBV18 to TRBJ2-1; 7 bases agree with TRBD2. This CDR3 has 17 residues. From germline, CDR1 is KGHSH and CDR2 LQKENI. The junction had 14 bases not matched to a gene; V was cut back by 3 bases and J by 6 bases. In DNA form, the CDR3 reads TGTGCCAGCTCACCTAAGTCCGGGACTACCACTTCCAATGAGCAGTTCTTC. Amino acids: CASSPKSGTTTSNEQFF.